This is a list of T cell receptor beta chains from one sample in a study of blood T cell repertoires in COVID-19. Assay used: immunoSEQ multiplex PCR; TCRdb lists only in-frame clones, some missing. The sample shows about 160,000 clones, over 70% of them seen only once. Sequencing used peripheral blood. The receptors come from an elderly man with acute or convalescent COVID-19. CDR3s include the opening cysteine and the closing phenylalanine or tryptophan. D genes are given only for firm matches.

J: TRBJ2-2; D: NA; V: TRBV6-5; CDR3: CASHRLAAGELFF
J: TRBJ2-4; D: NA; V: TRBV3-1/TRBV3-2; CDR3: CASSQAVRGTNNIQYF
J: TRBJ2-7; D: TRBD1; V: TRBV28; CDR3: CASSPGQMNEQYF
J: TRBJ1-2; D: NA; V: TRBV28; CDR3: CASSDSGNNYGYTF
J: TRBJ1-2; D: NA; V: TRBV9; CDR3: CASSVGQGNFYYGYTF
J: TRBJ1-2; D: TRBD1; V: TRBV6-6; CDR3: CASSPLSGGDYGYTF
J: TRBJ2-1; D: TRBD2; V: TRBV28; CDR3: CASSFTPIAGEQFF
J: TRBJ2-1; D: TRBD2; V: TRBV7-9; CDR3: CASSLGLAGAGDEQFF
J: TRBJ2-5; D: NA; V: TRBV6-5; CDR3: CASTHSMGQETQYF
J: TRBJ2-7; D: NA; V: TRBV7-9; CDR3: CASSRDSSYEQYF
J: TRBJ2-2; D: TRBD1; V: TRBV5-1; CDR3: CASSLSPGGGELFF
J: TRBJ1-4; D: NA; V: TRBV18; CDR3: CASSFGPAEKLFF
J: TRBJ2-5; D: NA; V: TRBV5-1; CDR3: CASSSGVGRETQYF
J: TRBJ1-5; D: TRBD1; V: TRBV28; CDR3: CASSDLLDRVVQPQHF
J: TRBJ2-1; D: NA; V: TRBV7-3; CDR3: CASSPDRISYNEQFF
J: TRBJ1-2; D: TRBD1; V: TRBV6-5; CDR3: CASKDRGHHYGYTF
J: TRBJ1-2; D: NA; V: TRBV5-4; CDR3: CASSLAGSYYGYTF
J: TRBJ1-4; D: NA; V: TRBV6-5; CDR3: CASSTTAAGNEKLFF
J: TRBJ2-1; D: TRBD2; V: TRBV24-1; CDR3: CATSDPTSVYNEQFF
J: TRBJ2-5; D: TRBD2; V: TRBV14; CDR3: CASSQGGSVQETQYF
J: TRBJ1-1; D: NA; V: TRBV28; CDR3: CASSLALGPWTARDVFF
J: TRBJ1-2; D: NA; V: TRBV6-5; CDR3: CASSSQPGDGYTF
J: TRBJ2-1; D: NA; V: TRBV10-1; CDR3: CASSAVGLNEQFF
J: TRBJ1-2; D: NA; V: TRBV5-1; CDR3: CASSLAFSGSYGYTF
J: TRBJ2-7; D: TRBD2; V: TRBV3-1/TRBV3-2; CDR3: CASSLGGSVGEQYF
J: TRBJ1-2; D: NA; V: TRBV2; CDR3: CASSVQGYGYTF
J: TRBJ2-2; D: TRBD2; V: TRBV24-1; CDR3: CATSDTPGLAGVSPGELFF
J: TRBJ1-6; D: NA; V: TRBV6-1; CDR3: CASSDQGIAYNSPLHF
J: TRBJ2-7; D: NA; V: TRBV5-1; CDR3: CASSSMTPGSEQYF
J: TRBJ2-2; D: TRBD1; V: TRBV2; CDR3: CASSVDRGRYTGELFF
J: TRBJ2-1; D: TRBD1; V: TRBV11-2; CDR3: CASSWSGTGGYNEQFF
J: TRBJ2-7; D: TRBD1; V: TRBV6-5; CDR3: CASGLGDSSYEQYF
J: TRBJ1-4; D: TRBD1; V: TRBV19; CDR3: CASRSGTAEKLFF
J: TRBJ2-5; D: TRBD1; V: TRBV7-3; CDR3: CASSPDRVGTQYF
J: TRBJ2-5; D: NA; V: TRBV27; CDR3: CASSLFGGPSMGSNRKPQYF
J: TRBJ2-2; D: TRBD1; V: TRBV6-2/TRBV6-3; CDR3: CASSLGQTNTGELFF
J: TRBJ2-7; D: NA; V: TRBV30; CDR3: CAWSRGLHSYEQYF
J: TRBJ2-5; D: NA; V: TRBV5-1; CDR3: CASSPGRDSRQETQYF
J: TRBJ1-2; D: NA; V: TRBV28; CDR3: CASSQDYGYTF
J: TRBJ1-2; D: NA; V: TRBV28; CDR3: CASRSSLNYGYTF
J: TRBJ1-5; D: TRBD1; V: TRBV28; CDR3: CASLTGSRNQPQHF
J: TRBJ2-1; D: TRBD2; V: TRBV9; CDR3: CASSVAGTSGGYNEQFF
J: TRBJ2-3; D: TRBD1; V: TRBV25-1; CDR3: CASSGTGWGTDTQYF
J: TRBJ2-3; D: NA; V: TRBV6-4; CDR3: CASSNYYTDTQYF
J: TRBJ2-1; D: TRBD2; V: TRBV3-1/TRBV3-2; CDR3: CASSHGTSGVNEQFF
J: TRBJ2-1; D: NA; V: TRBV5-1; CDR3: CASSLEGNEQFF
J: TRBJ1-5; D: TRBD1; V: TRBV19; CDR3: CASSPGTGALGGNQPQHF
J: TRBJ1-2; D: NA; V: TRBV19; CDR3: CASSIQAGNYGYTF
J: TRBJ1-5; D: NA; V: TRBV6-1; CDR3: CASNRAGEGPQHF
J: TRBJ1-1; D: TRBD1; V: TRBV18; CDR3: CASSPGQTNTEAFF
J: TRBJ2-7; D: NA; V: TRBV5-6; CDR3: CASSYAGSPQRGF
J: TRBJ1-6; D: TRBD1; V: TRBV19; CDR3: CASSKTGVGSPLHF
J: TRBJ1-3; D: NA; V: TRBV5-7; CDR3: CASSEPGGSGNTIYF
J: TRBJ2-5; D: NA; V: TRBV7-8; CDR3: CASSLYRQYSETQYF
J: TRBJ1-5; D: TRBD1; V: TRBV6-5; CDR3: CASTRRTGWNQPQHF
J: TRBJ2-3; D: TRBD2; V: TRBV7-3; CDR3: CASSAGVRSSTDTQYF
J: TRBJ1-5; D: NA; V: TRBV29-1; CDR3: CSVSQTSGQPQHF
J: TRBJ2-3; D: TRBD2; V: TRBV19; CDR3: CASSRGAGASTDTQYF